This TCR beta chain was documented in a study of OX40 agonist ivuxolimab in advanced cancers. Study conclusions and caveats: In CD8+ T cells, expanded clones were on average more numerous than in CD4+. Clonal expansion by week 6 occurred in CD4+ and CD8+ blood T cells (at 0.1 to 3.0 mg/kg). The study found among the lowest clonal expansion in partial responders at 0.1-3.0 mg/kg.

With baseline, cycle 4 day 1, and cycle 7 day 1 as timepoints, blood was sampled. Sequencing used immunoSEQ multiplex PCR; TCRdb keeps in-frame clones, though not all of them. The top ten clones hold about a sixth of a sample with roughly 72,000 clones, roughly 93% of them seen once. This CDR3 region has 14 residues. V was clipped by 7 bases and J by 6 bases, with 13 bases between them. The V gene's germline CDR1 is MNHEY and CDR2 SMNVEV (reference sequence). Points on this clone: Its antigen is still unknown.

The sequence came from an adult with an advanced solid tumor such as melanoma, head and neck, liver or kidney cancer. V is TRBV27 and J is TRBJ1-6; weak D call: TRBD1 (5 bases). The sequences come from CD4+ or CD8+ T cells sorted from blood, collected in a trial of the OX40 agonist ivuxolimab. CDR3 sequence (DNA): TGTGCCAGCAAGTCGGGGGTAGGTAATTCACCCCTCCACTTT. Its translation is CASKSGVGNSPLHF.